These 18 T cell receptor beta chains share one sample of origin, sequenced in a study of blood T cell repertoires in COVID-19. Profiled with immunoSEQ multiplex PCR; TCRdb holds only in-frame clones, not every one. The table records around 250,000 clones, around 93% of them present only once. Sequencing input: PBMCs or T cells enriched from blood (not recorded which). These TCRs come from a human donor in a cohort exposed to, infected with or recovered from COVID-19 (not recorded which). The donor label of this sample is uncertain.

The CDR3 protein is CASSIDVAGSSEQYF. The CDR3 coding sequence is TGTGCCAGTAGTATTGATGTAGCGGGGAGCAGCGAGCAGTACTTC. The chain employs TRBV19 and TRBJ2-7; 8 positions match TRBD2. Germline lookup yields CDR1 LNHDA and CDR2 SQIVND (reference sequence). There are 15 residues in the CDR3. Trimming removed 3 bases from V and 6 bases from J; junction bases left unmatched: 10.

The chain carries TRBV5-1 and TRBJ2-5; 13 nucleotides match TRBD2. The CDR3 length is 16 residues. Per the germline V gene, CDR1 is SGHRS and CDR2 is YFSETQ. Unmatched junction bases numbered 1, after V lost 2 bases and J lost 0 bases. The CDR3 region has the DNA TGCGCCAGCAGCTTCGGGACTAGCGGGGACCAAGAGACCCAGTACTTC. It translates to CASSFGTSGDQETQYF.

CDR3: CASSFVGAGQETQYF. The CDR3 DNA reads as TGTGCCAGCAGCTTTGTAGGGGCAGGCCAAGAGACCCAGTACTTC. J is TRBJ2-5 and V is TRBV5-4; weak D call: TRBD1 (5 bases). Germline V gives CDR1 SGHNT, CDR2 YYREEE (reference sequence). The CDR3 extends over 15 amino acids. V was trimmed by 2 bases and J by 1 base, leaving 12 bases between them.

A single count supports this clone. The chain links TRBV9 to TRBJ1-1; 8 bases agree with TRBD1. The trim removed 3 bases at V and 3 bases at J, leaving 10 bases unmatched. The CDR3 length is 16 residues. Looked up from germline, CDR1 is SGDLS and CDR2 is YYNGEE. CDR3 loop: CASSGVAGGAYTEAFF. CDR3 in DNA: TGTGCCAGCAGCGGGGTGGCAGGGGGCGCCTACACTGAAGCTTTCTTT.

The rearrangement joins TRBV7-9 to TRBJ2-7; tentatively, D is TRBD1 (5 bases). The CDR3 is made up of 14 amino acids. V lost 3 bases to trimming and J lost 2 bases, with 11 bases between them. Germline V gene lookup returns CDR1 SEHNR and CDR2 FQNEAQ (reference sequence). CDR3 bases: TGTGCCAGCAGCTTTCAGGGCCCGGCCTACGAGCAGTACTTC. It codes for CASSFQGPAYEQYF.

This chain joins TRBV18 and TRBJ1-4, with TRBD1 identical over 11 bases. This CDR3 is built from 17 residues. J gave up 6 bases and V 3 bases, and 9 bases lay outside the gene matches. Germline CDR1 reads KGHSH; CDR2 reads LQKENI. Here the CDR3 DNA reads TGTGCCAGCTCACCCGGACAGGGGGCCAGAATCGATGAAAAACTGTTTTTT. Translated: CASSPGQGARIDEKLFF.

This clone was seen only once. CDR3 sequence (DNA): TGTGCCAGAAGCTCCACAGTCCAAGAGACCCAGTACTTC. Translated: CARSSTVQETQYF. The V gene is TRBV5-3, the J gene TRBJ2-5; D is ambiguous. TRBV5-3 is an ORF for which the function is uncertain. Trimming removed 3 bases from V and 1 base from J, with 7 bases in between. The CDR3 runs to 13 residues.

This clone appeared a single time. The chain employs TRBV15 and TRBJ2-6; no definite D call. V was pared by 2 bases and J by 2 bases, with 7 bases between. Germline CDR1 is LNHNV and CDR2 is YYDKDF (reference sequence). This CDR3 has 15 residues. The CDR3 region is CATSRSSTGANVLTF. The CDR3 DNA is TGTGCCACCAGCAGAAGCTCGACTGGGGCCAACGTCCTGACTTTC. Based on the CDR3 plus reference TRBV15 and TRBJ2-6, the full variable domain is DAMVIQNPRYQVTQFGKPVTLSCSQTLNHNVMYWYQQKSSQAPKLLFHYYDKDFNNEADTPDNFQSRRPNTSFCFLDIRSPGLGDTAMYLCATSRSSTGANVLTFGAGSRLTVL.

The chain recombines TRBV25-1 with TRBJ2-1, with a possible D match to TRBD1 (5 bases). Germline V gene data show CDR1 as MGHDK and CDR2 as SYGVNS. The germline V and J ends were trimmed by 8 bases and 7 bases, with 9 bases remaining between them. The CDR3 runs 11 residues. As DNA, the CDR3 is TGTGCCAGCGGATACAGGAATGAGCAGTTCTTC. Amino acid sequence: CASGYRNEQFF.

The rearrangement links TRBV11-2 to TRBJ2-7; tentative D call: TRBD1 (6 bases). The CDR3 contains 13 residues. V was cut by 5 bases and J by 3 bases, with 11 bases left in between. CDR1 is SGHAT, CDR2 FQNNGV, per germline. The CDR3 DNA is TGTGCCAGCAGCCCGACAGGTGGCTACGAGCAGTACTTC. Translating it yields CASSPTGGYEQYF.

This clone was observed once. V gene TRBV6-6 combines with J gene TRBJ1-2, with 9 bases that match TRBD1. This CDR3 is built from 21 residues. CDR1 and CDR2 (germline): MNHNY, SVGAGI (reference sequence). V was pared by 5 bases and J by 1 base, with 23 bases of the junction left unmatched. The CDR3 is CASSHGTGNILSITHNYGYTF. In nucleotides, the CDR3 is TGTGCCAGCAGTCATGGGACAGGGAATATCTTATCTATCACCCATAACTATGGCTACACCTTC.

Written as DNA, the CDR3 is TGTGCCAGCAAGAATGTGCAGGGGGCTACCTATGGCTACACCTTC. As protein: CASKNVQGATYGYTF. The chain is built from TRBV6-5 and TRBJ1-2, with 8 positions matching TRBD1. The CDR3 extends over 15 amino acids. CDR1 MNHEY and CDR2 SVGAGI come from the germline V gene. With 7 bases clipped from V and 4 bases from J, the junction kept 11 bases outside the gene matches.

The genes are TRBV3-1 (or the pseudogene TRBV3-2) and TRBJ2-7; the D gene is possibly TRBD1 (5 bases). This CDR3 has 14 amino acids. Germline CDR1 LGHDT, CDR2 YNNKEL (reference sequence). Between the trimmed V and J ends, which lost 0 bases and 4 bases, there was a span of 10 bases. This CDR3 is CASSQEVGAYEQYF. The CDR3 bases are TGTGCCAGCAGCCAAGAGGTAGGGGCTTACGAGCAGTACTTC.

The V call is TRBV9, the J call TRBJ2-3; D may be TRBD1 (6 bases). With 3 bases removed from V and 2 bases from J, the gap between germline ends came to 19 bases. The CDR3 extends over 17 amino acids. Germline V gene lookup returns CDR1 SGDLS and CDR2 YYNGEE. The CDR3 bases are TGTGCCAGCAGCGCTCCTCGGAACAGGGTGTCCACAGATACGCAGTATTTT. Residues: CASSAPRNRVSTDTQYF.

This chain uses TRBV18 with TRBJ1-2, with D possibly matching TRBD1 (6 bases). The CDR3 covers 18 residues. Germline CDR1 is KGHSH and CDR2 is LQKENI. The V end was cut by 3 bases, the J end by 0 bases, with 20 bases between. The CDR3 loop is CASSPPIDRFTPNYGYTF. The CDR3 bases are TGTGCCAGCTCACCCCCGATTGACAGGTTTACTCCTAACTATGGCTACACCTTC.

V usage is TRBV11-2 and J usage is TRBJ2-7; D is undetermined. Trimming left V 5 bases short and J 6 bases short, with 14 bases between. The CDR3 loop spans 13 amino acids. Germline-derived CDR1 and CDR2 are SGHAT and FQNNGV. CDR3 bases: TGTGCCAGCAGCCTCGAGGAGTTCGGCGAGCAGTACTTC. This sequence encodes CASSLEEFGEQYF. The full variable domain, completed using reference TRBV11-2 and TRBJ2-7, is EAGVAQSPRYKIIEKRQSVAFWCNPISGHATLYWYQQILGQGPKLLIQFQNNGVVDDSQLPKDRFSAERLKGVDSTLKIQPAKLEDSAVYLCASSLEEFGEQYFGPGTRLTVT.

This chain links TRBV30 with TRBJ1-3; 8 bases line up with TRBD1. This CDR3 is built from 15 residues. The V gene end was trimmed by 2 bases and the J gene end by 0 bases; junction bases not matched to a gene: 3. Looked up from germline, CDR1 is GTSNPN and CDR2 is SVGIG (reference sequence). CDR3 sequence: CAWSTGGPSGNTIYF. The CDR3 nucleotides are TGTGCCTGGAGTACAGGGGGGCCCTCTGGAAACACCATATATTTT.

This chain links TRBV6-5 with TRBJ2-6; D possibly corresponds to TRBD1 (6 bases). V lost 6 bases to trimming and J lost 2 bases, with 11 bases between them. Germline values: CDR1 MNHEY, CDR2 SVGAGI. The CDR3 loop spans 15 amino acids. CDR3 in amino acids: CASSEGEAGANVLTF. CDR3 DNA: TGTGCCAGCAGCGAGGGGGAAGCTGGGGCCAACGTCCTGACTTTC.